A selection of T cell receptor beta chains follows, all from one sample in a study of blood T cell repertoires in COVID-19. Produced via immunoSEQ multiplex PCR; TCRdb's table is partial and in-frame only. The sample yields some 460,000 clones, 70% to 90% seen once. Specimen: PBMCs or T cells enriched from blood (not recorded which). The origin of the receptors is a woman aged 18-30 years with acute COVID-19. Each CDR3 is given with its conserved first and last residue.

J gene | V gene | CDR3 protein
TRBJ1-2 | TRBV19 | CASSMGGANYGYTF
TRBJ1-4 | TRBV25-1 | CASSTDRVGEKLFF
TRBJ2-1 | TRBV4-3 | CASSQDQGTSGIDNEQFF
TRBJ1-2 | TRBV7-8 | CASSLETGGAYGYGYTF
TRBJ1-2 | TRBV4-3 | CASSQDTGSYGYTF
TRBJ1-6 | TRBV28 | CASTRQGNSPLHF
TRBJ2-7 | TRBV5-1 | CASSLLSGGSYEQYF
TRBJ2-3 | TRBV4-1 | CASSQDVSVTGSTDTQYF
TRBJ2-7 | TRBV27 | CASSLGSEGFSYEQYF
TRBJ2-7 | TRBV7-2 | CASSLVTGGSYEQYF
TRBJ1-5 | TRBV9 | CASSVDAGEGYQPQHF
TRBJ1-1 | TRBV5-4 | CASSLARAGGTEAFF
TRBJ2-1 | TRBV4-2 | CASSQDFGTSGRDEQFF
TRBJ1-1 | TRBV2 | CASSHRVGDTEAFF
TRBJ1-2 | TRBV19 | CASKKDRGTYGYTF
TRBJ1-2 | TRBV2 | CASSEAPSLYGYTF
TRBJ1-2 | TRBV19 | CASSSGTGGSYGYTF
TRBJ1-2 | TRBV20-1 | CSAGGDLGYTF
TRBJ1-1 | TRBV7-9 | CASSRDSLNTEAFF
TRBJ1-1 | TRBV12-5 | CASGFHTEAFF
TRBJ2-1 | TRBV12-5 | CASGSGTSGGDEQFF
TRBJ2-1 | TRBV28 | CASSFTSGGDDEQFF
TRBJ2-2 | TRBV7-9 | CASSLGQGFSAGELFF
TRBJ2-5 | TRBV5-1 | CASSLVQGEIQTQYF
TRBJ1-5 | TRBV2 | CASRQGDQPQHF
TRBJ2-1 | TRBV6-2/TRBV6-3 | CASSPTPLAGYNEQFF
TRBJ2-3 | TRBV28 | CASIYPSGSTDTQYF
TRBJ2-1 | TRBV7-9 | CASSLALVAGYNEQFF
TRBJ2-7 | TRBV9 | CASSVGGTGFEQYF
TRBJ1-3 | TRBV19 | CASRVQGNSGNTIYF
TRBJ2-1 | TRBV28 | CASSLPIAGFYNEQFF
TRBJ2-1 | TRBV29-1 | CSVEGQTGAYNEQFF
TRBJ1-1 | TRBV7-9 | CASSARVVNTEAFF
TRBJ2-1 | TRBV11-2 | CASSTETGSHNEQFF
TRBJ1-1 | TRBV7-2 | CASSTGQGREAFF
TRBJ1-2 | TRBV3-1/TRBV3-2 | CASSQLGQEALYGYTF
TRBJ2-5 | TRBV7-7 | CASSPGGARETQYF
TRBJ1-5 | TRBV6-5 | CASSYGTRNQPQHF
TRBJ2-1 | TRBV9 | CASSVDGTDYNEQFF
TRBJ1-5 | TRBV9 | CASSVAPVSNQPQHF
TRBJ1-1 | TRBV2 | CASSDRGDLNTEAFF
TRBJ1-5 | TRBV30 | CACRGLDQPQHF
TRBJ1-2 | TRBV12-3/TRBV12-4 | CASKADRSHGYTF
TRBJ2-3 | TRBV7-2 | CASSQEYGSTDTQYF